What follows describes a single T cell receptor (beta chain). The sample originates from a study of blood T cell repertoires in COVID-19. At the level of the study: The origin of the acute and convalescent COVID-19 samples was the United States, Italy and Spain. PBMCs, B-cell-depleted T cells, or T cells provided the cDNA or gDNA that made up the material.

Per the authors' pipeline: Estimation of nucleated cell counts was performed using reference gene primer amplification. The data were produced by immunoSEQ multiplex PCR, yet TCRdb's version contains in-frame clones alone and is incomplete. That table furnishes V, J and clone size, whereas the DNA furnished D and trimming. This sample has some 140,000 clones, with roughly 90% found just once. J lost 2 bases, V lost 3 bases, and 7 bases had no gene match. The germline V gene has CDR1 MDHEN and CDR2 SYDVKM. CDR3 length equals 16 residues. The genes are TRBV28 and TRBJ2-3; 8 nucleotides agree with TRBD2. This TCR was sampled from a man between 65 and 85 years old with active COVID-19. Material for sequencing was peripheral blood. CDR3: CASSFLTSGLTDTQYF. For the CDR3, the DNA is TGTGCCAGCAGTTTCCTTACTAGCGGCCTCACAGATACGCAGTATTTT.